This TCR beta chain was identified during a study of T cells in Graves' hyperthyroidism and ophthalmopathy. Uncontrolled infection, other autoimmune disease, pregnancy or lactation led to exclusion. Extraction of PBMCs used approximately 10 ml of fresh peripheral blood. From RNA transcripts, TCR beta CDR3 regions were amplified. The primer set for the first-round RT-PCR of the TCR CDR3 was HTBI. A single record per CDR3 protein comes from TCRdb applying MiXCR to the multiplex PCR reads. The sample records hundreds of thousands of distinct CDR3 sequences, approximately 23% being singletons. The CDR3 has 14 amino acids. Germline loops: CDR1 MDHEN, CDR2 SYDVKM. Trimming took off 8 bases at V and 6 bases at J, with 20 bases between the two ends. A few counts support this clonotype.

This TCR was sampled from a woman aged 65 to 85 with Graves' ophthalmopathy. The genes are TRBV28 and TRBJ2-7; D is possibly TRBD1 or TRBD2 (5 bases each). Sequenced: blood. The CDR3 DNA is TGTGCCAGCCGTCCGACGGGGCACCGTAGCGAGCAGTACTTC. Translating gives CASRPTGHRSEQYF.